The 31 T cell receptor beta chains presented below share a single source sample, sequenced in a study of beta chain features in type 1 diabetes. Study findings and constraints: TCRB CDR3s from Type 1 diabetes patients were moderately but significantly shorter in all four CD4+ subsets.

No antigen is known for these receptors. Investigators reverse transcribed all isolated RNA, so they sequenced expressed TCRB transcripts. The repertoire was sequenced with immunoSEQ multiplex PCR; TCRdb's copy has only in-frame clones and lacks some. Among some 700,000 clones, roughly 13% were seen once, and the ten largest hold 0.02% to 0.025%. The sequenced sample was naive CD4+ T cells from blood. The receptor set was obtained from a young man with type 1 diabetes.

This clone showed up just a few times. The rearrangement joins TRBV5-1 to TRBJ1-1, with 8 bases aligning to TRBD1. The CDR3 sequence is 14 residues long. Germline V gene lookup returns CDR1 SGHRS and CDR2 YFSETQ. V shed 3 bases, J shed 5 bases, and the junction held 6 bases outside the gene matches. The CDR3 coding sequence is TGCGCCAGCAGCTATGGACAGGGTCGGACTGAAGCTTTCTTT. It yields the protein CASSYGQGRTEAFF.

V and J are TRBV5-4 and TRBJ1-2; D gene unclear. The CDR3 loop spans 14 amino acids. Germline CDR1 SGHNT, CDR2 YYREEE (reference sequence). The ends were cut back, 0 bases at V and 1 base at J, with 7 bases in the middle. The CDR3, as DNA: TGTGCCAGCAGCTTGGCGGGGATTAACTATGGCTACACCTTC. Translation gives CASSLAGINYGYTF.

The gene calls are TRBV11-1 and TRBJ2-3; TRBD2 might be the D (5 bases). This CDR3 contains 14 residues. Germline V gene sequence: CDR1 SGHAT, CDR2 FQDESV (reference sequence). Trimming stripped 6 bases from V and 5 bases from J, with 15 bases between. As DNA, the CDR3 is TGTGCCAGCAGTCCCCGGGGTGTGAGAGATACGCAGTATTTT. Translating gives CASSPRGVRDTQYF.

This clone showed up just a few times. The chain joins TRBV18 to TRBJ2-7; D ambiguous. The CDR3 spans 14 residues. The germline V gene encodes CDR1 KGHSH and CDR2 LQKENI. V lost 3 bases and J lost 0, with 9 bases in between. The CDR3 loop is CASSPSLNSYEQYF. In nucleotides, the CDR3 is TGTGCCAGCTCACCCAGTTTAAACTCCTACGAGCAGTACTTC.

CDR3 sequence reads: CAWSVRRGISPLHF. In DNA, the CDR3 is TGTGCCTGGAGTGTACGGCGGGGAATTTCACCCCTCCACTTT. The rearrangement uses TRBV30 and TRBJ1-6, with D uncertain. This CDR3 contains 14 residues. CDR1 is GTSNPN, CDR2 SVGIG, per germline (reference sequence). Trimming pared 0 bases from V and 9 bases from J, leaving 12 bases between. Using reference TRBV30 and TRBJ1-6 for the parts outside the CDR3, the full variable domain is SQTIHQWPATLVQPVGSPLSLECTVEGTSNPNLYWYRQAAGRGLQLLFYSVGIGQISSEVPQNLSASRPQDRQFILSSKKLLLSDSGFYLCAWSVRRGISPLHFGNGTRLTVT.

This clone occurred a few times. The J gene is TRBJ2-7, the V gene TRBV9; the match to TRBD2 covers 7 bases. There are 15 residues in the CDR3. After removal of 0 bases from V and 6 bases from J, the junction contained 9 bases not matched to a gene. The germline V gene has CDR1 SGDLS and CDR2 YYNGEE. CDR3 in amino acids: CASSVGSVWGGEQYF. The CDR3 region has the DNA TGTGCCAGCAGCGTAGGATCAGTCTGGGGGGGCGAGCAGTACTTC.

This chain's CDR3 is CASSYSTSGAGETQYF. In DNA, the CDR3 is TGTGCCAGCAGTTACTCGACTAGCGGGGCCGGGGAGACCCAGTACTTC. V is TRBV6-5 and J is TRBJ2-5; 11 bases map to TRBD2. Germline V gene data show CDR1 as MNHEY and CDR2 as SVGAGI. The V gene end was trimmed by 0 bases and the J gene end by 5 bases; junction bases not matched to a gene: 5. The CDR3 consists of 16 residues.

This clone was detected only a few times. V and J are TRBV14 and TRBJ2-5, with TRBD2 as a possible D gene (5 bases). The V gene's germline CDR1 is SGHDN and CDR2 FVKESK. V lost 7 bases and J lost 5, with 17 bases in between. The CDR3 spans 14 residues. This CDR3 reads CASNQDFSEETQYF. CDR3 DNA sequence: TGTGCCAGCAACCAGGACTTTAGCGAGGAGACCCAGTACTTC.

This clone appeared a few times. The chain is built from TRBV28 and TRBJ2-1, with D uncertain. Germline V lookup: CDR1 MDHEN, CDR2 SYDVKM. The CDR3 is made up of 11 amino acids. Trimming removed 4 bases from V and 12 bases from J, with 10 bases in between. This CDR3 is CASSSRDTQFF. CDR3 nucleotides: TGTGCCAGCAGTTCTCGTGATACGCAGTTCTTC.

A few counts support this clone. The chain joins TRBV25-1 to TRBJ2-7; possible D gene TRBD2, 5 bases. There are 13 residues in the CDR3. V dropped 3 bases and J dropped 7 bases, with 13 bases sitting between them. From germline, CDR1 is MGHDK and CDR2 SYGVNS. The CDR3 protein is CASSDTPQREQYF. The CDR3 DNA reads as TGTGCCAGCAGTGATACCCCCCAGCGGGAGCAGTACTTC.

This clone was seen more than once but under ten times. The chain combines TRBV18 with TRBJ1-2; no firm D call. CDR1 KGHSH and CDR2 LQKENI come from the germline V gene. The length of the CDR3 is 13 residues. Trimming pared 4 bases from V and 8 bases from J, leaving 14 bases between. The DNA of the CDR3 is TGTGCCAGCTCACTCGGCGGATCAATGGGCTACACCTTC. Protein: CASSLGGSMGYTF.

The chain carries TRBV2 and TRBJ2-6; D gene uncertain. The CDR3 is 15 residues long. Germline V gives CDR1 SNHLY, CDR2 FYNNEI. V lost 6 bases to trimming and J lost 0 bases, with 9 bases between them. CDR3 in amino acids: CASRRVFSGANVLTF. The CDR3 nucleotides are TGTGCCAGCAGACGGGTGTTCTCTGGGGCCAACGTCCTGACTTTC. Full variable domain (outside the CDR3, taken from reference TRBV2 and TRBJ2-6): EPEVTQTPSHQVTQMGQEVILRCVPISNHLYFYWYRQILGQKVEFLVSFYNNEISEKSEIFDDQFSVERPDGSNFTLKIRSTKLEDSAMYFCASRRVFSGANVLTFGAGSRLTVL.

CDR3 sequence reads: CASSSQGWNNEQFF. The DNA of the CDR3 is TGTGCCAGCAGCTCCCAGGGCTGGAACAATGAGCAGTTCTTC. The chain recombines TRBV7-9 with TRBJ2-1; D is perhaps TRBD1 (5 bases). The CDR3 has 14 residues. Trimming cost V 4 bases and J 5 bases, with 12 bases left between them. Germline CDR1 is SEHNR and CDR2 is FQNEAQ (reference sequence).

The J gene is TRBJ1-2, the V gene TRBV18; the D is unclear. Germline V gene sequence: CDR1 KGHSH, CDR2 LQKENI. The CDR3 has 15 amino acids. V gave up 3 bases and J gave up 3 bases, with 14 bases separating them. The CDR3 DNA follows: TGTGCCAGCTCACCGAACTACCGAAAAGACTATGGCTACACCTTC. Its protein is CASSPNYRKDYGYTF.

CDR3 DNA sequence: TGTGCCAGCTCACGGACAGGGCTTGGCAATCAGCCCCAGCATTTT. This gives the protein CASSRTGLGNQPQHF. The V and J genes are TRBV18 and TRBJ1-5; 8 bases map to TRBD1. Germline V gene lookup returns CDR1 KGHSH and CDR2 LQKENI. The CDR3 runs 15 residues. J gave up 2 bases and V 4 bases, and 4 bases lay outside the gene matches.

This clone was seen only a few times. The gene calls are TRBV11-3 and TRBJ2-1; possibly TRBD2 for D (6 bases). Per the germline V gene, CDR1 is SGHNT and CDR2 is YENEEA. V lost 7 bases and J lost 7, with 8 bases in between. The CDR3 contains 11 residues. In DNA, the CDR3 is TGTGCCAGCACCGGGGGTAATGAGCAGTTCTTC. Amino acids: CASTGGNEQFF.

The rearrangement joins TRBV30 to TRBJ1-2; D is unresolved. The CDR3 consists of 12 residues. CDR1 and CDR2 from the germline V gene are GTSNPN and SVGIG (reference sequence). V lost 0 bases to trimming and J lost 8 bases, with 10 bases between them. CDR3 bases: TGTGCCTGGAGTGTAAATTCGGGAGGCTACACCTTC. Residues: CAWSVNSGGYTF.

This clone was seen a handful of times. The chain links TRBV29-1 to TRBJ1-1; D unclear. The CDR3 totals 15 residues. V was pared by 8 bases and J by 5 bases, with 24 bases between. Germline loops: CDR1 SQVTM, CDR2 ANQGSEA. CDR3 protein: CSTRSAAEGWTEAFF. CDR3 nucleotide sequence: TGCAGCACTCGATCGGCAGCCGAAGGGTGGACTGAAGCTTTCTTT.

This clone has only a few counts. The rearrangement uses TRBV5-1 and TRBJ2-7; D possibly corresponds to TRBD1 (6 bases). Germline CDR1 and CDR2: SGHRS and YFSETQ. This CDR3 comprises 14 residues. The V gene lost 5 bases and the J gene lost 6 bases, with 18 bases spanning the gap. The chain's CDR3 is CASSSTGWAGEQYF. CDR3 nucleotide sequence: TGCGCCAGCAGTTCGACAGGATGGGCTGGCGAGCAGTACTTC.

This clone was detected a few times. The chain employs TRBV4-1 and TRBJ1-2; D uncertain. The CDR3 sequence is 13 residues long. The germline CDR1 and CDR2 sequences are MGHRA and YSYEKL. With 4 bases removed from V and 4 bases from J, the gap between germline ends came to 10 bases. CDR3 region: CASSPMDGYGYTF. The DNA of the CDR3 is TGCGCCAGCAGCCCAATGGATGGCTATGGCTACACCTTC.

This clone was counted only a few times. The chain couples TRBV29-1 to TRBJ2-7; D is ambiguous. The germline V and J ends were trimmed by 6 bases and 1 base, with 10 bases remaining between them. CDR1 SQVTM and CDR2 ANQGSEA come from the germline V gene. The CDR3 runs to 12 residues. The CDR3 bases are TGCAGCGTGGGGATCCAGTCCTACGAGCAGTACTTC. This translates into CSVGIQSYEQYF.

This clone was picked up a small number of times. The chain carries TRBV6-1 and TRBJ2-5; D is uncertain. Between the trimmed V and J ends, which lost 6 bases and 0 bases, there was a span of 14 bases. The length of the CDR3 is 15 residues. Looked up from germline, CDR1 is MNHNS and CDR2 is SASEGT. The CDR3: CASRADGPHQETQYF. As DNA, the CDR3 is TGTGCCAGCAGGGCGGACGGCCCTCACCAAGAGACCCAGTACTTC.

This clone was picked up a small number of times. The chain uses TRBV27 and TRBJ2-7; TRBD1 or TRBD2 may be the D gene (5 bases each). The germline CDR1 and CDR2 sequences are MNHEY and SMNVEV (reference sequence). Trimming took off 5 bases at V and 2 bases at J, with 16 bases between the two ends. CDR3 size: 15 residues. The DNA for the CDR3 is TGTGCCAGCAGTCAAGCCGGGACGGGACCCTACGAGCAGTACTTC. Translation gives CASSQAGTGPYEQYF.

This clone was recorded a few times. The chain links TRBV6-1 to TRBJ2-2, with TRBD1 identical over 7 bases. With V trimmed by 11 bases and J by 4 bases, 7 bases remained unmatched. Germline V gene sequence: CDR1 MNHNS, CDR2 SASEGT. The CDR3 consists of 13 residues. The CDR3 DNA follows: TGTGCCCAGGGGGTATCCGGCACCGGGGAGCTGTTTTTT. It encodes CAQGVSGTGELFF.

The DNA of the CDR3 is TGTGCCAGCAGCGTCCTAGGTGGTAGCGGGGGCTACAATGAGCAGTTCTTC. Protein product: CASSVLGGSGGYNEQFF. The chain carries TRBV9 and TRBJ2-1, with 9 bases lining up with TRBD2. This CDR3 has 17 amino acids. With 2 bases clipped from V and 3 bases from J, the junction kept 9 bases outside the gene matches. CDR1 SGDLS and CDR2 YYNGEE come from the germline V gene.

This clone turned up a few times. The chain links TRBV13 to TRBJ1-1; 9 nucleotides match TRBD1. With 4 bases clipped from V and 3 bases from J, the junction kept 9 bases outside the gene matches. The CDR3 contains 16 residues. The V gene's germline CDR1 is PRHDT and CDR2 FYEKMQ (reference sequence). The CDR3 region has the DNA TGTGCCAGCAGCTCAACACAGGGGGCGACGGACACTGAAGCTTTCTTT. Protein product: CASSSTQGATDTEAFF. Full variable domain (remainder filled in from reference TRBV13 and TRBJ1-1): AAGVIQSPRHLIKEKRETATLKCYPIPRHDTVYWYQQGPGQDPQFLISFYEKMQSDKGSIPDRFSAQQFSDYHSELNMSSLELGDSALYFCASSSTQGATDTEAFFGQGTRLTVV.

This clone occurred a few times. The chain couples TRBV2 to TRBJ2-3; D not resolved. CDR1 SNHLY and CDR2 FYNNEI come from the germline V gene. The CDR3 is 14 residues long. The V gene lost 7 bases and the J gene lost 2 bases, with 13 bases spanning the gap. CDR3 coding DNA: TGTGCCAGCAAGCCACCACATGTCACAGATACGCAGTATTTT. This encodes CASKPPHVTDTQYF.

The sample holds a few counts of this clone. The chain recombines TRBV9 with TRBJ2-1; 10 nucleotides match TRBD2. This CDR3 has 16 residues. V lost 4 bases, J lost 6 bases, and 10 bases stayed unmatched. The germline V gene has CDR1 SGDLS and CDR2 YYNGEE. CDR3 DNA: TGTGCCAGCAGCTTCTCAAGCGGGGGGGCATCCAATGAGCAGTTCTTC. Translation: CASSFSSGGASNEQFF.

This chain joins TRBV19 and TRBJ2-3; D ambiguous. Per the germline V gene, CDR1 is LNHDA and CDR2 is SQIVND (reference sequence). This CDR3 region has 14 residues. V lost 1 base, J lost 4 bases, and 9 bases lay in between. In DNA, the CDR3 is TGTGCCAGTAGTATAGCGGTAGAAGCAGATACGCAGTATTTT. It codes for CASSIAVEADTQYF.

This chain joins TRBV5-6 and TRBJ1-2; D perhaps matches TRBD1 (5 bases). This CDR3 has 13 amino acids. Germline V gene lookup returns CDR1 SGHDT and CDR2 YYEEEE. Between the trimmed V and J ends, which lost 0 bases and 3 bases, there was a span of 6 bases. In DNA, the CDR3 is TGTGCCAGCAGCTTGGCGGGGGACTATGGCTACACCTTC. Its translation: CASSLAGDYGYTF.

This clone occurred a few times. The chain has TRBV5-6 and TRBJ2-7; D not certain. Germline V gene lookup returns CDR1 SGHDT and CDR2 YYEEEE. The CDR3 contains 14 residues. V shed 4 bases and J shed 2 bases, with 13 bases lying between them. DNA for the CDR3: TGTGCCAGCAGCCTGCGTACACCTCCCTACGAGCAGTACTTC. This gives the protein CASSLRTPPYEQYF.